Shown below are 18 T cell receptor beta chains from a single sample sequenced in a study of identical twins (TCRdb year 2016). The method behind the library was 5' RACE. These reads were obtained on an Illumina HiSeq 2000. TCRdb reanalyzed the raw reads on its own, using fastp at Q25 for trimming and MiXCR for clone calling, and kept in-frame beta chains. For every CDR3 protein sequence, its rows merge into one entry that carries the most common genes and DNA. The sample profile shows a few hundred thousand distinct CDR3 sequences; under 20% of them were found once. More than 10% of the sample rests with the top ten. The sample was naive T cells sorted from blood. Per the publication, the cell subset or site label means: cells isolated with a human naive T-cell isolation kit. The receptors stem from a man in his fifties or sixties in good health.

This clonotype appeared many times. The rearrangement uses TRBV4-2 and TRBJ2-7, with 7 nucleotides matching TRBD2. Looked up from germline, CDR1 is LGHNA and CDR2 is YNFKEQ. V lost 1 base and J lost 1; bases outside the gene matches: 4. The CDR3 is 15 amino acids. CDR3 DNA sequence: TGTGCCAGCAGCCAAGGGGGAGGGAGATCCTACGAGCAGTACTTC. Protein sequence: CASSQGGGRSYEQYF.

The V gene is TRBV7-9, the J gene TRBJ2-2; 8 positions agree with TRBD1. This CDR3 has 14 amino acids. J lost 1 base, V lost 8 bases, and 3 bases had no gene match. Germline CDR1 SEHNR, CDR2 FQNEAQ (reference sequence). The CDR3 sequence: CASGQGLNTGELFF. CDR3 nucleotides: TGTGCCAGCGGACAGGGACTGAACACCGGGGAGCTGTTTTTT.

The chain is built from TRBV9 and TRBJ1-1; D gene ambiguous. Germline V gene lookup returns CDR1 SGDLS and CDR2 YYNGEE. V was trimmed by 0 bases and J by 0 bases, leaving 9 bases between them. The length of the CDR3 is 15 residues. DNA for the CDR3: TGTGCCAGCAGCGTAGGAGGTAGGATGAACACTGAAGCTTTCTTT. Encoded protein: CASSVGGRMNTEAFF. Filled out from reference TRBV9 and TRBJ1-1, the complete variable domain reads DSGVTQTPKHLITATGQRVTLRCSPRSGDLSVYWYQQSLDQGLQFLIQYYNGEERAKGNILERFSAQQFPDLHSELNLSSLELGDSALYFCASSVGGRMNTEAFFGQGTRLTVV.

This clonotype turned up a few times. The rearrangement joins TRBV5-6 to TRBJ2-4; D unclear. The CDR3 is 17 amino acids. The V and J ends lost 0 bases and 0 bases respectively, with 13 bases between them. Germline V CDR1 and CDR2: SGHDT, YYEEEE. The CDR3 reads CASSLVASGIAKNIQYF. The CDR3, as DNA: TGTGCCAGCAGCTTGGTGGCTTCGGGCATAGCCAAAAACATTCAGTACTTC. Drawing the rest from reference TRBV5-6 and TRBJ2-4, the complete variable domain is DAGVTQSPTHLIKTRGQQVTLRCSPKSGHDTVSWYQQALGQGPQFIFQYYEEEERQRGNFPDRFSGHQFPNYSSELNVNALLLGDSALYLCASSLVASGIAKNIQYFGAGTRLSVL.

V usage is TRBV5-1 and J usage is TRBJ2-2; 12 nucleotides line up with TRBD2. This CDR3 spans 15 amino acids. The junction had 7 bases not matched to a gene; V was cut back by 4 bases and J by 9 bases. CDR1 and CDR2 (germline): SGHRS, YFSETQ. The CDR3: CASSPTSGGTWELFF. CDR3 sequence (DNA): TGCGCCAGCAGCCCAACTAGCGGGGGGACCTGGGAGCTGTTTTTT.

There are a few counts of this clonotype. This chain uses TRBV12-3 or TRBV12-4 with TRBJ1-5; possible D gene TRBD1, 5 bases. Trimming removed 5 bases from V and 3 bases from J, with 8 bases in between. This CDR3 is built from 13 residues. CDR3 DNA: TGTGCCAGCAGTACAGGATACAATCAGCCCCAGCATTTT. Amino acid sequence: CASSTGYNQPQHF.

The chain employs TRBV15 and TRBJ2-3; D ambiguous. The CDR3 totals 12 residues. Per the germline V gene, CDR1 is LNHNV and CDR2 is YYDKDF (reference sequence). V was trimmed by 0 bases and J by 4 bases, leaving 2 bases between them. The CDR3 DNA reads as TGTGCCACCAGCAGAGAGGCAGATACGCAGTATTTT. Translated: CATSREADTQYF.

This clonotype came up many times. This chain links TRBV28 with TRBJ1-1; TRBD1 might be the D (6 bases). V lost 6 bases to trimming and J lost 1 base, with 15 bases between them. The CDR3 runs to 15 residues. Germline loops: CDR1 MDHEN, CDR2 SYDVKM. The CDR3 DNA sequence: TGTGCCAGCAGGTTGACGATGACAGGGAACACTGAAGCTTTCTTT. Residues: CASRLTMTGNTEAFF.

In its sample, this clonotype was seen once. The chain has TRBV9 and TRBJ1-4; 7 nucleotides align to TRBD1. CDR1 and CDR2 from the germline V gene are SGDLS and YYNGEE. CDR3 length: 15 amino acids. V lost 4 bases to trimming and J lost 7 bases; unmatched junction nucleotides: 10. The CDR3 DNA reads TGTGCCAGCAGCCCAGGGGGGCAGGGGAGTGAAAAACTGTTTTTT. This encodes CASSPGGQGSEKLFF.

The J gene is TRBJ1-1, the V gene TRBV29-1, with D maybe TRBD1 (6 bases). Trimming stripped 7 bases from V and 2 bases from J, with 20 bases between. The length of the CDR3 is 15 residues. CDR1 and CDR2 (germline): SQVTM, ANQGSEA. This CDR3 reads CSAKTYTGSNTEAFF. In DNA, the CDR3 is TGCAGCGCAAAGACGTATACAGGGAGTAACACTGAAGCTTTCTTT.

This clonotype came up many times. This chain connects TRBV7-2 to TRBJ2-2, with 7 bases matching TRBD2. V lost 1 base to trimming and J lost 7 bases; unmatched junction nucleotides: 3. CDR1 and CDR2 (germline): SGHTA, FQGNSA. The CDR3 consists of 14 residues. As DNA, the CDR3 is TGTGCCAGCAGCTTAGTGTGGGAGGGCGGGGAGCTGTTTTTT. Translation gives CASSLVWEGGELFF.

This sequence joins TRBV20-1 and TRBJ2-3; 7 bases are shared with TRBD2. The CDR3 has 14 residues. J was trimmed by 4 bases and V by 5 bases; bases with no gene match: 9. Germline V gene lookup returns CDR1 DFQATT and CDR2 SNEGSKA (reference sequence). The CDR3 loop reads CSAAPPSGADTQYF. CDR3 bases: TGCAGTGCTGCCCCGCCTAGCGGAGCAGATACGCAGTATTTT.

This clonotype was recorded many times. CDR3 DNA: TGTGCCAGCAGCTCCTGGCGGAGGGGAAGAGGGCCCATGAACACTGAAGCTTTCTTT. It codes for CASSSWRRGRGPMNTEAFF. The chain couples TRBV11-2 to TRBJ1-1, with D possibly being TRBD1 (5 bases). The V end was cut by 4 bases, the J end by 0 bases, with 24 bases between. The CDR3 spans 19 residues. CDR1 is SGHAT, CDR2 FQNNGV, per germline.

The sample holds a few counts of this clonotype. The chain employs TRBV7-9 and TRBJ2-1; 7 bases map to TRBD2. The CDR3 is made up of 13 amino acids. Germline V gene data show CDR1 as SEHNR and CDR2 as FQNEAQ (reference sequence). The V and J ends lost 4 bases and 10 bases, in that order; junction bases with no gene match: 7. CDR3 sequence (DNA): TGTGCCAGCAGCTGGGGACTATCCGACGAGCAGTTCTTC. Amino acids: CASSWGLSDEQFF.

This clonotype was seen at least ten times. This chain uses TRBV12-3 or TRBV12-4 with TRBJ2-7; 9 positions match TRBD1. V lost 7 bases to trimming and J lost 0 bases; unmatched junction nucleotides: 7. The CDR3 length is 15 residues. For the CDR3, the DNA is TGTGCCAGCACAAAAACAGGGGGCTCCTCCTACGAGCAGTACTTC. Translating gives CASTKTGGSSYEQYF.

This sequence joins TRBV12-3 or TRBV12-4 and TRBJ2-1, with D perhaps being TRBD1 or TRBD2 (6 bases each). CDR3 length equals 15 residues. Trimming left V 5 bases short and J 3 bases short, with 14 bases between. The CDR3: CASSPPGGHYNEQFF. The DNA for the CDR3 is TGTGCCAGCAGTCCCCCCGGGGGCCACTACAATGAGCAGTTCTTC.

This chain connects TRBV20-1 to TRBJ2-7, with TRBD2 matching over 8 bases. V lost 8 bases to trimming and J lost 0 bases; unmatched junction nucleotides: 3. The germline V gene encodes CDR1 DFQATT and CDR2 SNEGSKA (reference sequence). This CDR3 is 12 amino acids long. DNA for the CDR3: TGCAGTCCTCGGGGGGGCTCCTACGAGCAGTACTTC. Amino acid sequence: CSPRGGSYEQYF.

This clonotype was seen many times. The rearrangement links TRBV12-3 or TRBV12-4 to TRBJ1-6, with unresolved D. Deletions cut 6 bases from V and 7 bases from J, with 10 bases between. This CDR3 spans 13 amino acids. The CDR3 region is CASRSDSNSPLHF. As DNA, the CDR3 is TGTGCCAGCAGGTCAGACTCGAATTCACCCCTCCACTTT.